This T cell receptor beta chain was identified during a study of blood T cell repertoires in COVID-19 (dated by TCRdb to 2020 to 2022). About the study as a whole: Samples covering the acute and convalescent phases of COVID-19 were provided by collaborators in the United States, Italy and Spain. Where available, HLA class I and class II types were obtained from metadata supplied by the sample provider rather than from assay-based typing. The material from the prospective study consisted of cDNA or gDNA derived from T cells, B-cell-depleted T cells, or PBMCs. A freely available public database, intended as a resource for researchers studying the immune response to SARS-CoV-2, is where the repertoires were released. Nearly every sample came with metadata listing a de-identified subject ID, COVID-19 status, age in years and sex. Subjects who had been exposed to COVID-19, were actively infected with it, or had recovered from it provided the deeply sampled blood TCRbeta repertoires that made up the dataset. Samples came from the ongoing ImmuneRACE study (first 160 participants) plus 1,254 subjects from 6 global collaborators.

What the research found in general, with its limitations: The amount of clinical and demographic metadata varied by source and participant and was provided uncurated.

The immunoSEQ Assay, a bias-controlled multiplex PCR, was used to amplify TCRbeta CDR3 regions from genomic DNA. The paper's processing steps were these. Within the assay, amplification of reference gene primers was used to estimate how many nucleated cells each sample contained. To quantify the absolute abundance of each unique TCRbeta CDR3 rearrangement, sequence reads were collapsed and filtered. Productive Simpson clonality was computed per sample as the square root of Simpson's diversity index over productive rearrangements. Entries here come from immuneACCESS through TCRdb and include only in-frame sequences with V and J called. Some clones fail to appear in such tables; in the studies checked, an unresolved V gene covers under half of the shortfall, and the cause of the remainder is unknown. For V, J and clone size, that table is used; D and trimming come from the DNA. Here the sample has fewer than 350,000 clones; around 84% occur a single time. About 1.9% of the sample is taken by the ten largest.

Worth noting for this clone: What this receptor recognizes is not known. Base qualities are missing; no much larger clone stands one base away.

CDR3 length: 15 amino acids, cysteine to phenylalanine. Here the CDR3 DNA is all that survives: 45 bases in frame from base 1. Per the germline V gene, SGDLS is the CDR1 and YYNGEE is the CDR2. Trimming costs V 3 bases and J 5 bases, and their ends lie 15 bases apart. Participants in the prospective study were aged about 18 to 95 years, lived in some 24 United States geographic areas, and enrolled through a virtual design. In the prospective study, cohorts were assigned on the basis of participant-reported clinical history obtained from a screening survey and a study questionnaire. Exposed participants were defined as having been in contact with someone with a PCR-confirmed or clinician-diagnosed COVID-19 case within 2 weeks of study entry. In the prospective study, mobile phlebotomists collected whole blood, serum and a nasopharyngeal or oropharyngeal swab from each participant. Over a roughly two-month period, participants in the prospective study had the option of providing additional blood draws and questionnaires. Prospective study blood samples were shipped either frozen or at room temperature before DNA extraction.

This sequence was found in a woman in her twenties or thirties who had been exposed to COVID-19. Input material: PBMCs or T cells enriched from blood (not recorded which). Rearrangement joined TRBV9 to TRBJ2-1; the D segment cannot be called with confidence. The CDR3 has the sequence CASSGSRSAHNEQFF. The bases are TGTGCCAGCAGCGGGTCCCGGTCCGCCCACAATGAGCAGTTCTTC.